These 10 T cell receptor beta chains were all obtained from the same sample, sequenced in a study of identical twins. TCRdb processed the 5' RACE reads anew with MiXCR; each CDR3 protein has one entry. This sample has around 370,000 distinct CDR3 sequences, with approximately 9.1% found just once. The material sequenced was naive T cells sorted from blood. These receptors came from a woman aged 50 to 60 in good health.

This chain links TRBV7-9 with TRBJ2-3; the D is unclear. Trimming cost V 5 bases and J 4 bases, with 13 bases left between them. There are 14 residues in the CDR3. Germline lookup yields CDR1 SEHNR and CDR2 FQNEAQ (reference sequence). CDR3 DNA: TGTGCCAGCAGCGTGGACCCATCCGCAGATACGCAGTATTTT. It codes for CASSVDPSADTQYF.

This clonotype has a count of ten or more. The CDR3 bases are TGTGCCAGCAGCCGTACTAGAAATGAGCAGTTCTTC. It codes for CASSRTRNEQFF. V usage is TRBV11-2 and J usage is TRBJ2-1; D may be TRBD2 (5 bases). Deletions cut 5 bases from V and 7 bases from J, with 9 bases between. The CDR3 totals 12 residues. CDR1 is SGHAT and CDR2 is FQNNGV in the germline V gene. Combining the CDR3 with reference TRBV11-2 and TRBJ2-1 gives the whole variable domain EAGVAQSPRYKIIEKRQSVAFWCNPISGHATLYWYQQILGQGPKLLIQFQNNGVVDDSQLPKDRFSAERLKGVDSTLKIQPAKLEDSAVYLCASSRTRNEQFFGPGTRLTVL.

The chain has TRBV5-1 and TRBJ2-6; D is perhaps TRBD1 (5 bases). The germline gives CDR1 SGHRS, CDR2 YFSETQ. This CDR3 contains 17 residues. V gave up 6 bases and J gave up 0 bases, with 16 bases separating them. As DNA, the CDR3 is TGCGCCAGCACATACAGGTCTACCAGCTCTGGGGCCAACGTCCTGACTTTC. This gives the protein CASTYRSTSSGANVLTF.

Ten or more counts support this clonotype. V and J are TRBV9 and TRBJ1-1, with D maybe TRBD1 (6 bases). Germline CDR1 and CDR2: SGDLS and YYNGEE. V was shortened by 4 bases and J by 3 bases, with 25 bases between the two germline ends. The CDR3 has 18 amino acids. The CDR3 region has the DNA TGTGCCAGCAGCCCCTATGGAGGGGCTGGGGGCGAGGACACTGAAGCTTTCTTT. This codes for CASSPYGGAGGEDTEAFF.

This clonotype has just a few counts. The chain has TRBV20-1 and TRBJ2-1, with 14 bases lining up with TRBD2. Germline CDR1 and CDR2: DFQATT and SNEGSKA (reference sequence). With V trimmed by 5 bases and J by 10 bases, 10 bases remained unmatched. This CDR3 comprises 15 residues. The CDR3 loop reads CSAGQTSGRASEQFF. In nucleotides, the CDR3 is TGCAGTGCTGGACAGACTAGCGGGAGGGCTAGCGAGCAGTTCTTC.

V usage is TRBV3-1 and J usage is TRBJ2-1; no definite D call. The germline V gene has CDR1 LGHDT and CDR2 YNNKEL (reference sequence). The CDR3 is 15 amino acids. The V end was cut by 1 base, the J end by 9 bases, with 16 bases between. As DNA, the CDR3 is TGTGCCAGCAGCCAAGGCTCCTTTACTCGAGTTGAGCAGTTCTTC. It yields the protein CASSQGSFTRVEQFF.

With respect to this clonotype: A read error is possible here, since a much larger clone lies one base away. The CDR3 DNA reads TGTGCCAACAGTGGGGATACAGGGGAGCAGTACTTC. Encoded protein: CANSGDTGEQYF. The chain combines TRBV10-3 with TRBJ2-7, with D tentatively TRBD1 (6 bases). The germline CDR1 and CDR2 sequences are ENHRY and SYGVKD. There are 12 residues in the CDR3.

This clonotype was counted ten times or more. The rearrangement joins TRBV5-1 to TRBJ2-7; 8 bases are a match to TRBD1. The CDR3 covers 14 residues. Germline loops: CDR1 SGHRS, CDR2 YFSETQ. J lost 5 bases, V lost 2 bases, and 6 bases had no gene match. The CDR3 loop reads CASSFGQGVHEQYF. CDR3 in DNA: TGCGCCAGCAGCTTCGGACAGGGCGTCCACGAGCAGTACTTC. The entire variable domain, with the rest obtained from reference TRBV5-1 and TRBJ2-7, is as follows: KAGVTQTPRYLIKTRGQQVTLSCSPISGHRSVSWYQQTPGQGLQFLFEYFSETQRNKGNFPGRFSGRQFSNSRSEMNVSTLELGDSALYLCASSFGQGVHEQYFGPGTRLTVT.

This clonotype was detected a few times. The rearrangement uses TRBV2 and TRBJ2-1; TRBD2 is a possible D gene (6 bases). Trimming removed 6 bases at V and 8 bases at J, with 14 bases between. This CDR3 is 13 amino acids long. The germline V gene encodes CDR1 SNHLY and CDR2 FYNNEI. Here the CDR3 reads CASRGQGGDEQFF. CDR3 in DNA: TGTGCCAGCAGGGGGCAGGGAGGTGATGAGCAGTTCTTC.

V is TRBV5-1 and J is TRBJ2-7; weak D call: TRBD1 (7 bases). V was shortened by 0 bases and J by 7 bases, with 8 bases between the two germline ends. The germline V gene encodes CDR1 SGHRS and CDR2 YFSETQ. This CDR3 region has 12 residues. CDR3 residues: CASSLAGGEQYF. CDR3 in DNA: TGCGCCAGCAGCTTGGCAGGGGGGGAGCAGTACTTC.